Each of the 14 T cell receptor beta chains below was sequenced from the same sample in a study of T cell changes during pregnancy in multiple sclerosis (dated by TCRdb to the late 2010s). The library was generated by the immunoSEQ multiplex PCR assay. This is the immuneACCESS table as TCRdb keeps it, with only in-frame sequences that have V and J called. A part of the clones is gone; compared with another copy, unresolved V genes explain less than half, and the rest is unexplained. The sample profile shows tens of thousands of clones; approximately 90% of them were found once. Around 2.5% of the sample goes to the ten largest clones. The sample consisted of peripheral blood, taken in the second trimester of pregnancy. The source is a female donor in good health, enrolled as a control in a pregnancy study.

CDR3 loop: CASSSTRNTEAFF. In nucleotides, the CDR3 is TGTGCCAGCAGCTCCACAAGGAACACTGAAGCTTTCTTT. The rearrangement links TRBV7-3 to TRBJ1-1; D gene uncertain. The CDR3 sequence is 13 residues long. Between the trimmed V and J ends, which lost 4 bases and 1 base, there was a span of 7 bases. Per germline, CDR1 SGHTA and CDR2 FQGTGA.

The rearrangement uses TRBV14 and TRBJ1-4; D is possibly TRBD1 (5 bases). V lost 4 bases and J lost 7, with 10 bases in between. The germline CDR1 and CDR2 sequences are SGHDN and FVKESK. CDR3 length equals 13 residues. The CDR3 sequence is CASSLLGGEKLFF. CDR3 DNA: TGTGCCAGCAGCCTTCTGGGGGGTGAAAAACTGTTTTTT.

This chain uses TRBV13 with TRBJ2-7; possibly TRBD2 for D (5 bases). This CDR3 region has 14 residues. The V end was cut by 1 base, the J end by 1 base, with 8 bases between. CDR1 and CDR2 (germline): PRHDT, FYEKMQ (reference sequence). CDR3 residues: CASSLEGGSYEQYF. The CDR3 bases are TGTGCCAGCAGCTTAGAGGGCGGGTCCTACGAGCAGTACTTC.

CDR3 in DNA: TGTGCCACCCTCCACCGACTAGCGGGAACAGATACGCAGTATTTT. Translation gives CATLHRLAGTDTQYF. The chain couples TRBV2 to TRBJ2-3; TRBD2 matches at 11 bases. The CDR3 has 15 amino acids. The germline V gene encodes CDR1 SNHLY and CDR2 FYNNEI. V dropped 10 bases and J dropped 3; count of bases not matched to a gene: 9. Based on the CDR3 plus reference TRBV2 and TRBJ2-3, the full variable domain is EPEVTQTPSHQVTQMGQEVILRCVPISNHLYFYWYRQILGQKVEFLVSFYNNEISEKSEIFDDQFSVERPDGSNFTLKIRSTKLEDSAMYFCATLHRLAGTDTQYFGPGTRLTVL.

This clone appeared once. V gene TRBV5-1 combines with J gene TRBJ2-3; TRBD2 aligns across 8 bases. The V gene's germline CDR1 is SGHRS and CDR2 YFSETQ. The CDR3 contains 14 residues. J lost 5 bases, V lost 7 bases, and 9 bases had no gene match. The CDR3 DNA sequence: TGCGCCAGCTCGGGGGGGTGGGTGGAAGATACGCAGTATTTT. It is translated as CASSGGWVEDTQYF.

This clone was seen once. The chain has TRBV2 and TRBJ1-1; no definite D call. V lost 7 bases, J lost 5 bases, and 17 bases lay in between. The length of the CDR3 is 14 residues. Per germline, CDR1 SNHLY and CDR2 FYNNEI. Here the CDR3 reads CASTVNTGGTEAFF. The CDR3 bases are TGTGCCAGCACTGTAAATACTGGAGGGACTGAAGCTTTCTTT.

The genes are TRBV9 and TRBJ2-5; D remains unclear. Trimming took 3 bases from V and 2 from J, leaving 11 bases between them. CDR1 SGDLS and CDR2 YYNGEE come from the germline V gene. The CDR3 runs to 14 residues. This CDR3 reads CASSASARQETQYF. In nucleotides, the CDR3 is TGTGCCAGCAGCGCTTCCGCCAGACAAGAGACCCAGTACTTC.

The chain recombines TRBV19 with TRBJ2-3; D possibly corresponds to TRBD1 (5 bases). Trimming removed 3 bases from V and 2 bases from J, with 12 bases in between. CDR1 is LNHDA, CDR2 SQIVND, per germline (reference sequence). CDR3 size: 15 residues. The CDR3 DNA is TGTGCCAGTAGTATTCAGGGCTATTCCACAGATACGCAGTATTTT. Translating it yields CASSIQGYSTDTQYF.

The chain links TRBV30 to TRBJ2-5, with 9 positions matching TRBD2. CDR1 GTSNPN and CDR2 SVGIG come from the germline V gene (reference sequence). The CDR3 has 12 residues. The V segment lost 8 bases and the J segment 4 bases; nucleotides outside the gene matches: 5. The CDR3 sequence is CAGSGGGETQYF. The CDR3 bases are TGTGCCGGTAGCGGGGGAGGAGAGACCCAGTACTTC.

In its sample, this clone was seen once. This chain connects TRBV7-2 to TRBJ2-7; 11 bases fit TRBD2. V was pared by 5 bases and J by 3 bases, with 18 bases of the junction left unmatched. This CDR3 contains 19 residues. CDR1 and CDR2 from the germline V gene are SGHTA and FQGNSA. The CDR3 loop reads CASSRNLAGGWDMDYEQYF. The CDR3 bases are TGTGCCAGCAGCCGGAACCTAGCGGGAGGTTGGGACATGGACTACGAGCAGTACTTC.

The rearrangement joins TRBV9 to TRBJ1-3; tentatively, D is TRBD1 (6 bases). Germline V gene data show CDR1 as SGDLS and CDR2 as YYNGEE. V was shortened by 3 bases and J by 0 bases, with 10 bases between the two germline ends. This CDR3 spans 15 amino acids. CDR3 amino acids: CASSARGTSGNTIYF. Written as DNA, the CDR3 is TGTGCCAGCAGCGCCAGGGGAACCTCTGGAAACACCATATATTTT.

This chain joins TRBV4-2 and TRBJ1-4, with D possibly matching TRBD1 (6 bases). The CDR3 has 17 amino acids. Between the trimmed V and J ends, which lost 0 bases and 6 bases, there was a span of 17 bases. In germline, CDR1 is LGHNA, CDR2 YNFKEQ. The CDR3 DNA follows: TGTGCCAGCAGCCAAGACACCGGATGGACAGATTATGAAAAACTGTTTTTT. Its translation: CASSQDTGWTDYEKLFF.

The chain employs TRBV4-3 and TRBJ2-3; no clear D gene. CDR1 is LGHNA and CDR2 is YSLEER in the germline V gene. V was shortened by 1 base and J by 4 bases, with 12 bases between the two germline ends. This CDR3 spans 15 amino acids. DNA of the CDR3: TGCGCCAGCAGCCAAGGTTCGTGGCGGCCAGATACGCAGTATTTT. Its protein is CASSQGSWRPDTQYF.

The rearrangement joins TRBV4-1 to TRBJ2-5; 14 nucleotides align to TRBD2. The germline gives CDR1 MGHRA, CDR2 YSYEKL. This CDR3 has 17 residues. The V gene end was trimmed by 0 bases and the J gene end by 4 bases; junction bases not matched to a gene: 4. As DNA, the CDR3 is TGCGCCAGCAGCCAAGATTCCGGGACTAGCGGGGGAGAGACCCAGTACTTC. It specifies CASSQDSGTSGGETQYF.